This T cell receptor (beta chain) was found in a study of OX40 agonist ivuxolimab in advanced cancers. Context from the whole study: Ivuxolimab, which targeted the costimulatory receptor OX40 (CD134), was an agonistic, fully human IgG2 monoclonal antibody. Among the 50 to 55 dose-escalation patients, 19 had hepatocellular carcinoma, about 15 melanoma, 9 renal cell carcinoma and 9 head and neck cancer. In the dose-escalation cohort, 82.7% of patients were male, and the mean age was around 60 years, with a range of roughly 20 to 79. The paper reports the monotherapy dose-escalation portion (N of about 51 patients) of the phase I ivuxolimab trial. Partial responses occurred in three dose-escalation patients, of whom one had hepatocellular carcinoma and two had cutaneous melanoma. Prior anti-PD-1, anti-PD-L1 or anti-CTLA-4 therapy was permitted, and checkpoint inhibitors had been received by more than 35% of dose-escalation patients. Intravenous ivuxolimab was administered to patients every 2 weeks at six dose levels: 0.01, 0.1, 0.3, 1.5, 3 and 10 mg/kg. The point of sequencing TCRbeta in the periphery was to test whether ivuxolimab changed TCR sequence diversity and drove clonal T-cell expansion. Overall results and qualifications from the work: On average, CD8+ T cells showed more expanded clones than CD4+ T cells after ivuxolimab. Low levels of normalized T-cell clonal expansion were also seen in some patients who did not respond. The antigen specificity of the clonally expanded peripheral T cells was not determined. Clonal expansion of both CD4+ and CD8+ blood T cells was observed from baseline to week 6 at doses 0.1 to 3.0 mg/kg. In the 0.1-3.0 mg/kg groups, partial responders had among the lowest normalized peripheral clonal expansion, particularly in CD8+ T cells.

The trial excluded patients who had a history of autoimmune disease or who were on systemic immunosuppression. Peripheral blood for TCR sequencing was drawn from every dose cohort at baseline, at cycle 4 day 1 and at cycle 7 day 1. Samples were obtained from an open-label, multicenter, first-in-human phase I dose-escalation trial of ivuxolimab. The trial enrolled adults with locally advanced or metastatic head and neck squamous cell, hepatocellular, melanoma or renal cell carcinoma. Before TCR sequencing, CD4+ T cells and CD8+ T cells from peripheral blood were sorted into separate populations. As regards this clone: The antigen it binds to is not known. No much larger clone is present one base from it, and per-base qualities are unavailable.

The germline V gene (reference sequence) yields MNHEY for CDR1 and SMNVEV for CDR2. V is shortened by 5 bases, J by 8 bases, and the region joining them spans 15 bases. Inclusive of the bounding cysteine and phenylalanine, the CDR3 is 14 residues long. Only the CDR3 portion is preserved as DNA: 42 bases, with reading frame beginning at the first base. To sequence the TCRbeta CDR3 region, genomic DNA was isolated from the sorted cells. TCRbeta CDR3 regions were sequenced using the immunoSEQ Assay. Here the immuneACCESS table is served through TCRdb, limited to in-frame sequences with V and J called. Missing clones are a known gap in these copies; in checked studies unresolved V genes cover under half, and the rest lacks a known reason. The sample table records roughly 86,000 clones; roughly 90% of these occur just once. The ten largest clones take up approximately 0.7% of the sample.

The chain employs TRBV27 and TRBJ1-4; perhaps TRBD1 is the D gene, with 6 bases matching. The sequence was obtained from an adult with an advanced solid tumor such as melanoma, head and neck, liver or kidney cancer. The sample in question was CD4+ or CD8+ T cells sorted from blood, obtained in a trial of the OX40 agonist ivuxolimab. CDR3 region: CASSPGGRPEKLFF. The DNA is as follows: TGTGCCAGCAGTCCCGGGGGGCGTCCGGAAAAACTGTTTTTT. Outside the CDR3, residues come from the reference TRBV27 and TRBJ1-4 proteins, so the full variable domain is: EAQVTQNPRYLITVTGKKLTVTCSQNMNHEYMSWYRQDPGLGLRQIYYSMNVEVTDKGDVPEGYKVSRKEKRNFPLILESPSPNQTSLYFCASSPGGRPEKLFFGSGTQLSVL.